The clone carrying this T cell receptor (beta chain) was seen at least ten times. Trimming removed 8 bases from V and 2 bases from J; junction bases left unmatched: 2. Per germline, CDR1 SGHTA and CDR2 FQGNSA. This CDR3 contains 13 residues. This specimen belongs to a study of T cells after yellow fever vaccination. Study overall: Preparing low-cell-number fractions relied on SMART-Seq v4 Ultra Low Input.

TCRdb re-analysed the 5' RACE reads in MiXCR, keeping a single row per CDR3 protein. The data hold over 110,000 distinct CDR3 sequences, with 7% to 9% observed a single time. This sequence originates from a man younger than 45 who received the YFV17D yellow fever vaccine. J is TRBJ2-1 and V is TRBV7-2, with 8 bases identical to TRBD1. The specimen was CD4+ T cells sorted from PBMCs, collected 5 days after the yellow fever booster vaccination. CDR3 sequence reads: CASGQGAYNEQFF. The CDR3 DNA sequence: TGTGCCAGCGGACAGGGCGCCTACAATGAGCAGTTCTTC.